The 32 T cell receptor beta chains below were found in one sample sequenced in a study of human T cells and chemical hapten exposure. The time point here: patch test 3, about 24 weeks after DPC sensitization. Treatment: therapeutic diphenylcyclopropenone sensitization with weekly scalp DPC. TCRdb reprocessed the RACE reads via MiXCR and lists one record per CDR3 protein. The sample lists more than 70,000 distinct CDR3 sequences, 9.5% to 13% occurring once. The sample consisted of whole blood, taken in connection with sensitization to the hapten diphenylcyclopropenone (DPC). Receptors originate from a woman in her 30s with alopecia areata. Some clones in this sample may be carry-over from other donors' samples.

This clonotype was found many times. The chain is built from TRBV24-1 and TRBJ2-2; the match to TRBD1 covers 8 bases. This CDR3 spans 15 amino acids. With V trimmed by 4 bases and J by 3 bases, 3 bases remained unmatched. Germline values: CDR1 KGHDR, CDR2 SFDVKD. CDR3 nucleotide sequence: TGTGCCACCAGTGACAGGGGGCACGACACCGGGGAGCTGTTTTTT. This encodes CATSDRGHDTGELFF.

This clonotype was seen many times. The chain carries TRBV6-5 and TRBJ1-6, with TRBD1 matching 7 bases. The CDR3 contains 13 residues. The germline V gene has CDR1 MNHEY and CDR2 SVGAGI. Unmatched junction bases numbered 4, after V lost 8 bases and J lost 6 bases. The CDR3, as DNA: TGTGCCAGCGCGGGACAGTCTAATTCACCCCTCCACTTT. It translates to CASAGQSNSPLHF.

In its sample, this clonotype was seen many times. The J gene is TRBJ2-1, the V gene TRBV20-1; 12 bases match TRBD2. The germline gives CDR1 DFQATT, CDR2 SNEGSKA (reference sequence). J lost 1 base, V lost 4 bases, and 8 bases had no gene match. The CDR3 length is 17 residues. CDR3 residues: CSATSSGRAGSYNEQFF. The CDR3 bases are TGCAGTGCTACATCTAGCGGGAGGGCCGGGTCCTACAATGAGCAGTTCTTC.

This clonotype was counted once. This may be a read error: a much more frequent sequence differs by one nucleotide. This chain connects TRBV24-1 to TRBJ2-1; 7 bases align to TRBD2. CDR3 length equals 18 residues. Germline CDR1 KGHDR, CDR2 SFDVKD. The CDR3 DNA follows: TGTGCCACCAGTGACCGACAACCCAAAGCGGGGACCTACAATAAGCAGTTCTTC. This gives the protein CATSDRQPKAGTYNKQFF.

The J gene is TRBJ2-1, the V gene TRBV12-3 or TRBV12-4; 14 bases agree with TRBD2. V trimming: 5 bases; J trimming: 9 bases; junction bases outside the gene matches: 9. The CDR3 covers 16 residues. The CDR3 nucleotides are TGTGCCAGCAGTCCGCGACTAGCGGGAGGGCCAAGTGAGCAGTTCTTC. It codes for CASSPRLAGGPSEQFF.

This clonotype has just a few counts. The gene calls are TRBV7-2 and TRBJ1-2; D gene uncertain. Germline V gene lookup returns CDR1 SGHTA and CDR2 FQGNSA. The V end was cut by 2 bases, the J end by 3 bases, with 7 bases between. This CDR3 region has 13 residues. The chain's CDR3 is CASSLFGDYGYTF. In nucleotides, the CDR3 is TGTGCCAGCAGCTTATTTGGAGACTATGGCTACACCTTC. The variable domain in full, with the rest retrieved from reference TRBV7-2 and TRBJ1-2, is GAGVSQSPSNKVTEKGKDVELRCDPISGHTALYWYRQSLGQGLEFLIYFQGNSAPDKSGLPSDRFSAERTGGSVSTLTIQRTQQEDSAVYLCASSLFGDYGYTFGSGTRLTVV.

The V call is TRBV28, the J call TRBJ2-7, with D perhaps being TRBD1 or TRBD2 (5 bases each). The CDR3 sequence is 13 residues long. Germline assignment: CDR1 MDHEN and CDR2 SYDVKM. Trimming removed 5 bases at V and 2 bases at J, with 10 bases between. CDR3 protein: CASSGTETYEQYV. The CDR3 coding sequence is TGTGCCAGCAGTGGGACCGAAACCTACGAGCAGTACGTC.

Turning to this clonotype: A much larger clone lies a single base off, so this may be a read error. This chain connects TRBV20-1 to TRBJ2-3; weak D call: TRBD2 (5 bases). Germline V lookup: CDR1 DFQATT, CDR2 SNEGSKA (reference sequence). The CDR3 has 15 amino acids. CDR3 in amino acids: CSARRTGRRTHTQYF. The CDR3 coding sequence is TGCAGTGCTCGAAGGACTGGTCGGCGCACACATACGCAGTATTTT.

V is TRBV2 and J is TRBJ2-2, with no clear D. The CDR3 has 14 amino acids. The V end was cut by 6 bases, the J end by 0 bases, with 8 bases between. CDR1 is SNHLY and CDR2 is FYNNEI in the germline V gene. The CDR3 DNA follows: TGTGCCAGCAGCGGAACTTCGAACACCGGGGAGCTGTTTTTT. Translated: CASSGTSNTGELFF.

This clonotype was recorded many times. J is TRBJ1-1 and V is TRBV20-1, with D maybe TRBD1 (5 bases). The germline V gene encodes CDR1 DFQATT and CDR2 SNEGSKA (reference sequence). The CDR3 has 17 residues. The ends were cut back, 0 bases at V and 1 base at J, with 18 bases in the middle. Written as DNA, the CDR3 is TGCAGTGCTAGAGATCCCCTTCGGGTCACAGGGAACACTGAAGCTTTCTTT. It codes for CSARDPLRVTGNTEAFF.

This clonotype was counted ten times or more. The chain recombines TRBV6-4 with TRBJ1-2; the match to TRBD1 covers 7 bases. V shed 5 bases and J 3 bases; nucleotides not matched to a gene: 3. Germline CDR1 is MRHNA and CDR2 is SNTAGT. The CDR3 contains 13 residues. CDR3 coding DNA: TGTGCCAGCAGTCGGGACAGATACTATGGCTACACCTTC. It is translated as CASSRDRYYGYTF.

The rearrangement links TRBV5-1 to TRBJ2-5, with TRBD1 identical over 7 bases. With V trimmed by 4 bases and J by 5 bases, 8 bases remained unmatched. Looked up from germline, CDR1 is SGHRS and CDR2 is YFSETQ. This CDR3 contains 14 residues. CDR3 amino acids: CASSPDRMRETQYF. CDR3 nucleotide sequence: TGCGCCAGCAGCCCGGACAGGATGCGCGAGACCCAGTACTTC.

The CDR3 here is CASSGGARDNEQFF. The CDR3 bases are TGTGCCAGTAGCGGGGGGGCCAGGGACAATGAGCAGTTCTTC. V and J are TRBV28 and TRBJ2-1; 11 bases agree with TRBD2. The CDR3 extends over 14 amino acids. Germline assignment: CDR1 MDHEN and CDR2 SYDVKM. The J segment lost 5 bases and the V segment lost 9 bases, leaving 6 bases of the junction unmatched.

This clonotype has ten or more counts. The chain has TRBV12-3 or TRBV12-4 and TRBJ1-3, with D unclear. The CDR3 runs to 13 residues. V lost 5 bases, J lost 2 bases, and 7 bases lay in between. CDR3 DNA sequence: TGTGCCAGCAGTGCCCACACTGGAAACACCATATATTTT. Translated, it gives CASSAHTGNTIYF.

This clonotype was picked up many times. CDR3 sequence (DNA): TGTGCCACCAGTGCCTCCCCTGCGCACCTCGGTAGGGCCGGGGAGCTGTTTTTT. It codes for CATSASPAHLGRAGELFF. The chain joins TRBV24-1 to TRBJ2-2; D gene unclear. Per the germline V gene, CDR1 is KGHDR and CDR2 is SFDVKD. CDR3 length: 18 residues. The ends were cut back, 5 bases at V and 6 bases at J, with 24 bases in the middle.

In its sample, this clonotype was seen a few times. V is TRBV29-1 and J is TRBJ2-2; D remains ambiguous. Trimming removed 5 bases at V and 3 bases at J, with 10 bases between. The CDR3 sequence is 13 residues long. The germline gives CDR1 SQVTM, CDR2 ANQGSEA. CDR3 loop: CSVLDQDTGELFF. In DNA form, the CDR3 reads TGCAGCGTTCTAGACCAGGACACCGGGGAGCTGTTTTTT.

This clonotype was counted ten times or more. The chain is built from TRBV20-1 and TRBJ2-5; maybe TRBD1 (5 bases). The CDR3 totals 17 residues. Germline lookup yields CDR1 DFQATT and CDR2 SNEGSKA (reference sequence). V lost 1 base and J lost 5, with 23 bases in between. The CDR3 DNA sequence: TGCAGTGCTAGAGGGGGCGTTAAGCGCCAAAATCAGGAGACCCAGTACTTC. Translation: CSARGGVKRQNQETQYF.

This clonotype has more than one count but fewer than ten. The V gene is TRBV18, the J gene TRBJ2-3; 15 bases line up with TRBD2. Looked up from germline, CDR1 is KGHSH and CDR2 is LQKENI. The J segment lost 3 bases and the V segment lost 0 bases, leaving 4 bases of the junction unmatched. This CDR3 has 18 amino acids. The chain's CDR3 is CASSPPGLAGGHTDTQYF. As DNA, the CDR3 is TGTGCCAGCTCACCACCGGGACTAGCGGGGGGCCATACAGATACGCAGTATTTT.

This clonotype was seen many times. The V gene is TRBV6-1, the J gene TRBJ1-1; unclear D gene. The CDR3 extends over 14 amino acids. CDR1 and CDR2 from the germline V gene are MNHNS and SASEGT. V lost 6 bases to trimming and J lost 2 bases, with 13 bases between them. CDR3 loop: CASRKNIINTEAFF. In DNA, the CDR3 is TGTGCCAGCAGGAAAAACATTATTAACACTGAAGCTTTCTTT.

This clonotype has ten or more counts. The chain joins TRBV2 to TRBJ1-2; D is ambiguous. The CDR3 runs 14 residues. Germline values: CDR1 SNHLY, CDR2 FYNNEI. The germline V and J ends were trimmed by 0 bases and 7 bases, with 12 bases remaining between them. The CDR3 reads CASSEAQTSGGYTF. The CDR3, as DNA: TGTGCCAGCAGTGAAGCGCAGACATCCGGTGGCTACACCTTC.

There are a few counts of this clonotype. The CDR3 sequence: CASSQPPKDEQFF. DNA for the CDR3: TGTGCCAGCAGCCAACCCCCGAAAGATGAGCAGTTCTTC. The chain joins TRBV6-2 or TRBV6-3 to TRBJ2-1; no clear D. CDR1 and CDR2 from the germline V gene are MNHEY and SVGEGT. The ends were cut back, 6 bases at V and 8 bases at J, with 14 bases in the middle. The CDR3 contains 13 residues.

The chain couples TRBV19 to TRBJ1-5; D is undetermined. V lost 3 bases, J lost 6 bases, and 15 bases lay in between. CDR1 is LNHDA and CDR2 is SQIVND in the germline V gene (reference sequence). CDR3 size: 15 residues. CDR3: CASSILTPGGQPQHF. The DNA for the CDR3 is TGTGCCAGTAGTATTTTGACACCGGGTGGTCAGCCCCAGCATTTT.

This clonotype was seen at least ten times. The chain has TRBV11-2 and TRBJ1-1; 8 positions agree with TRBD1. The germline gives CDR1 SGHAT, CDR2 FQNNGV. The V segment lost 8 bases and the J segment 5 bases; nucleotides outside the gene matches: 13. The CDR3 loop spans 15 amino acids. The CDR3 bases are TGTGCCAGCCGCAGACAGGGGAGAATTGGAACTGAAGCTTTCTTT. The encoded protein is CASRRQGRIGTEAFF.

This clonotype has just a few counts. This chain uses TRBV29-1 with TRBJ2-1, with D perhaps matching TRBD2 (7 bases). Trimming took off 6 bases at V and 0 bases at J, with 15 bases between the two ends. CDR1 and CDR2 from the germline V gene are SQVTM and ANQGSEA. The CDR3 consists of 15 residues. Here the CDR3 reads CSVKRGGLSYNEQFF. The CDR3 DNA follows: TGCAGCGTCAAAAGGGGGGGCCTCTCCTACAATGAGCAGTTCTTC.

This clonotype came up a few times. The chain carries TRBV28 and TRBJ2-3, with no clear D. This CDR3 has 15 amino acids. With 2 bases removed from V and 2 bases from J, the gap between germline ends came to 11 bases. Germline CDR1 MDHEN, CDR2 SYDVKM. The CDR3: CASSLVTASTDTQYF. In nucleotides, the CDR3 is TGTGCCAGCAGTTTAGTAACAGCCTCCACAGATACGCAGTATTTT.

This clonotype was seen repeatedly, ten times or more. V usage is TRBV5-1 and J usage is TRBJ2-1; TRBD2 matches at 13 bases. V dropped 4 bases and J dropped 1; count of bases not matched to a gene: 8. The CDR3 totals 18 residues. Germline CDR1 and CDR2: SGHRS and YFSETQ. The chain's CDR3 is CASSGGLAGIGSYNEQFF. The CDR3 DNA reads as TGCGCCAGCAGCGGGGGACTAGCGGGAATAGGGTCCTACAATGAGCAGTTCTTC. Supplemented by reference TRBV5-1 and TRBJ2-1, the full variable domain reads KAGVTQTPRYLIKTRGQQVTLSCSPISGHRSVSWYQQTPGQGLQFLFEYFSETQRNKGNFPGRFSGRQFSNSRSEMNVSTLELGDSALYLCASSGGLAGIGSYNEQFFGPGTRLTVL.

This clonotype was detected only a few times. The rearrangement uses TRBV7-8 and TRBJ1-5, with TRBD1 matching over 9 bases. The CDR3 contains 17 residues. With V trimmed by 5 bases and J by 0 bases, 8 bases remained unmatched. The germline gives CDR1 SGHVS, CDR2 FQNEAQ. CDR3 nucleotide sequence: TGTGCCAGCAGCCCACAACAGGGGGCGGGTAGCAATCAGCCCCAGCATTTT. This gives the protein CASSPQQGAGSNQPQHF.

The table lists this clonotype with a few counts. The J gene is TRBJ2-1, the V gene TRBV3-1; TRBD2 matches 7 bases. J gave up 5 bases and V 4 bases, and 14 bases lay outside the gene matches. The CDR3 length is 17 residues. The V gene's germline CDR1 is LGHDT and CDR2 YNNKEL (reference sequence). Here the CDR3 reads CASSPVVETSRDNEQFF. CDR3 sequence (DNA): TGTGCCAGCAGCCCAGTGGTAGAGACTAGCAGGGACAATGAGCAGTTCTTC.

This clonotype was counted many times. The chain combines TRBV20-1 with TRBJ2-3, with no clear D. From germline, CDR1 is DFQATT and CDR2 SNEGSKA (reference sequence). Trimming left V 6 bases short and J 2 bases short, with 9 bases between. The CDR3 extends over 12 amino acids. CDR3 region: CSAQENTDTQYF. CDR3 DNA: TGCAGTGCGCAGGAAAACACAGATACGCAGTATTTT.

This clonotype showed up many times. The V gene is TRBV7-9, the J gene TRBJ1-5; D call uncertain. The CDR3 covers 13 residues. CDR1 SEHNR and CDR2 FQNEAQ come from the germline V gene (reference sequence). Trimming stripped 2 bases from V and 5 bases from J, with 7 bases between. The CDR3 sequence is CASSLSGDQPQHF. DNA for the CDR3: TGTGCCAGCAGCTTATCCGGGGATCAGCCCCAGCATTTT.

As concerns this clonotype: This may come from a read error, since a much larger clone is one base off. The chain joins TRBV7-9 to TRBJ2-7, with unresolved D. The CDR3 runs to 16 residues. The ends were cut back, 2 bases at V and 0 bases at J, with 14 bases in the middle. Germline-derived CDR1 and CDR2 are SEHNR and FQNEAQ (reference sequence). Here the CDR3 DNA reads TGTGCCAGCAGCTTATGGACCCTGTGGTCCTCCTACGAGCAGTACTTC. Translating gives CASSLWTLWSSYEQYF.

This clonotype was seen more than once but under ten times. This chain connects TRBV12-3 or TRBV12-4 to TRBJ2-5; D gene ambiguous. The CDR3 loop spans 11 amino acids. V was shortened by 6 bases and J by 4 bases, with 6 bases between the two germline ends. The CDR3 DNA reads as TGTGCCAGCAGAACTACAGAGACCCAGTACTTC. Its protein is CASRTTETQYF.